This T cell receptor beta chain is from a study of cytomegalovirus exposure and HLA in healthy donors. Trimming removed 7 bases from V and 4 bases from J, with 9 bases in between. Germline CDR1 and CDR2: DFQATT and SNEGSKA (reference sequence). The CDR3 contains 11 residues. A multiplex PCR was run with 60 Vbeta primers and 13 Jbeta primers. The data were produced by immunoSEQ multiplex PCR, yet TCRdb's version contains in-frame clones alone and is incomplete. Of about 97,000 clones listed, around 85% are singletons. This rearrangement joins TRBV20-1 to TRBJ2-3; D remains ambiguous. This receptor was identified in a man aged 25-45 years in good health and CMV-seronegative. The sequencing input was PBMCs. The CDR3, as DNA: TGCAGTGTCCCTCAGTCAGATACGCAGTATTTT. Its protein is CSVPQSDTQYF.